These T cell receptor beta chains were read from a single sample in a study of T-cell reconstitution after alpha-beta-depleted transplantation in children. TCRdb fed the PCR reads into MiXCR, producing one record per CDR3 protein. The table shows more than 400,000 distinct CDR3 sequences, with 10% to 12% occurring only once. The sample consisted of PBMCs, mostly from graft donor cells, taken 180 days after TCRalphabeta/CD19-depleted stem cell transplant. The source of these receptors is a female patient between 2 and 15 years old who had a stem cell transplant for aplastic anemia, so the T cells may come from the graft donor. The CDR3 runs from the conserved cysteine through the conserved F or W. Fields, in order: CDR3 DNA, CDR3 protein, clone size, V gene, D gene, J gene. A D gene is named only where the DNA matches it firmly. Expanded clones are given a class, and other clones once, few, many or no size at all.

TGTGCCAGCCACTTGTACGCGAACACCGGGGAGCTGTTTTTT	CASHLYANTGELFF	few	TRBV11-2	.	TRBJ2-2
TGTGCCAGCAGTTATTGGTCTAGGGCCCAACTTAGAGGGGAGCTGTTTTTT	CASSYWSRAQLRGELFF	few	TRBV6-5	.	TRBJ2-2
TGCGCCAGCAGCTGGGGACCTCCAGGGGGCCCTAGCGGGAGGGCCATGAATGAGCAGTTCTTC	CASSWGPPGGPSGRAMNEQFF	few	TRBV5-1	TRBD2	TRBJ2-1
TGCAGTGCTAGAGATCTAGGTCAGGGGGTTAAAGAAGCTTTCTTT	CSARDLGQGVKEAFF	many	TRBV20-1	TRBD1	TRBJ1-1
TGTGCCAGCAGCTTTTTAGCGGGAGTGGGATACAATGAGCAGTTCTTC	CASSFLAGVGYNEQFF	few	TRBV7-8	TRBD2	TRBJ2-1
TGCAGCGTTGGAGGGGAGGTTCGGGGCTACACCTTC	CSVGGEVRGYTF	.	TRBV29-1	.	TRBJ1-2
TGCGCCAGCAGCTTGGCCGGGTCTGGGGCCAACGTCCTGACTTTC	CASSLAGSGANVLTF	many	TRBV5-1	.	TRBJ2-6
TGCGCCAGCAGCTTGGGCAGGGATTATGAGCAGTTCTTC	CASSLGRDYEQFF	many	TRBV5-1	.	TRBJ2-1
TGTGCCAGCAGCCAACTTTGGGTGGCTAACTATGGCTACACCTTC	CASSQLWVANYGYTF	few	TRBV7-9	.	TRBJ1-2
TGCGCCAGCAGGGCCCTAGCGGCAGACAATGAGCAGTTCTTC	CASRALAADNEQFF	many	TRBV5-1	TRBD2	TRBJ2-1
TGTGCCAGCAGCTTAGGGCCGGGAGGGAATGTCAATGAGCAGTTCTTC	CASSLGPGGNVNEQFF	many	TRBV7-9	TRBD2	TRBJ2-1
TGCAGTGCTCCGAGACTCCCAACTACCTACGAGCAGTACTTC	CSAPRLPTTYEQYF	few	TRBV20-1	.	TRBJ2-7
TGTGCCAGTAGAACCGGGACTAGCGGCTCCTACGAGCAGTACTTC	CASRTGTSGSYEQYF	.	TRBV19	TRBD2	TRBJ2-7
TGCAGTGCTGCCCTGGGACTAGCGTGGCAAGAGACCCAGTACTTC	CSAALGLAWQETQYF	.	TRBV20-1	TRBD2	TRBJ2-5
TGTGCCAGCAGTTTCATAGCGGGAGTTAATTACGAGCAGTACTTC	CASSFIAGVNYEQYF	many	TRBV12-3/TRBV12-4	TRBD2	TRBJ2-7
TGTGCCAGCAGTGAGGGGGACAGGGGGCGGAATCAGCCCCAGCATTTT	CASSEGDRGRNQPQHF	once	TRBV27	TRBD1	TRBJ1-5
TGTGCCAGCTCACCTATCCTAGCGGCCGGGCAAGAGACCCAGTACTTC	CASSPILAAGQETQYF	few	TRBV18	TRBD2	TRBJ2-5
TGTGCCAGCAGCTTATTAGGAGGACCGGGACTGCCCCATTTGAGGGAGCAGTTCTTC	CASSLLGGPGLPHLREQFF	few	TRBV11-2	.	TRBJ2-1
TGCAGTGCTAGGTGGCTAGCGGGAGTTCCGTCGGTGAGGTCCTACAATGAGCAGTTCTTC	CSARWLAGVPSVRSYNEQFF	.	TRBV20-1	TRBD2	TRBJ2-1
TGTGCCACCAGTGATTTGAGACTAGCGGGCACAGATACGCAGTATTTT	CATSDLRLAGTDTQYF	many	TRBV24-1	TRBD2	TRBJ2-3
TGTGCCAGCTCGGCCAGGGCGTACACAGATACGCAGTATTTT	CASSARAYTDTQYF	.	TRBV6-2/TRBV6-3	.	TRBJ2-3
TGTGCCAGCAGCGACGCCGGGACAGGGGACTCCTACGAGCAGTACTTC	CASSDAGTGDSYEQYF	.	TRBV7-2	TRBD1	TRBJ2-7
TGTGCCAGCAGCTTGTCCCCGGGACAGGTGAAAGACGAGCAGTACTTC	CASSLSPGQVKDEQYF	.	TRBV5-8	TRBD1	TRBJ2-7
TGTGCCAGCAGTCTACAGGAAATCCCTGGGGAGCTGTTTTTT	CASSLQEIPGELFF	many	TRBV12-3/TRBV12-4	.	TRBJ2-2
TGTGCCAGCTCACCACCGGGAGATACGCAGTATTTT	CASSPPGDTQYF	many	TRBV18	.	TRBJ2-3